Detailed here is one T cell receptor (beta chain). Its antigen remains undetermined. Note that gene names and germline sequences for this receptor are mouse ones. With the read ending 1 residue before the CDR3 end, the germline J gene is used to fill in that end. For CDR1 and CDR2, the germline V gene (reference sequence) lists KGHPV and FQNQEV. Trimming costs V 4 bases and J 4 bases, and their ends lie 11 bases apart. The CDR3 measures 13 amino acids from cysteine to phenylalanine. Of the CDR3's DNA, 36 bases were read; they are in frame from base 1. Library creation used the immunoSEQ multiplex PCR assay. Adaptive Biotechnologies performed TCRbeta CDR3 sequencing at survey depth and reported CDR3 sequences, V/J genes, productive frequency, and template counts. TCR beta CDR3 regions were amplified from genomic DNA instead of RNA. The authors' analysis ran thus. Pairwise repertoire overlap between tissues was quantified with Jensen-Shannon divergence, where 1 means complete divergence and 0 identical. Based on pairwise JSD values, tissues were grouped by single-linkage agglomerative hierarchical clustering, and the results were shown as dendrograms. All patient samples were analyzed with GLIPH2 using simulation_depth 1000, kmer_min_depth 3 and cdr3_length_cutoff 8, and only groups containing more than two unique CDR3s were kept. A standardized tissue-overlap score extrapolated Jaccard GLIPH-group overlap across patients to a standard repertoire size of 1000 clones. Associations of diversity with clinical or experimental variables used linear mixed-effect models with tissue fixed effects and individual random effects. The table was pulled from immuneACCESS by TCRdb, which kept in-frame rearrangements only. Such tables lose some clones; where checked, under half of the loss comes from unresolved V genes, and the rest has no known cause. V and J calls and clone size are those listed in that table; D and trimming were worked out from the DNA. Recorded for this sample are approximately 5,700 clones; 45% of them occurred a single time. Jointly, the top ten make up approximately 14% of the sample.

These data belong to a study of tissue T cells after allogeneic stem cell transplantation (dated by TCRdb to the early 2020s). In the study overall: TCR beta repertoires were profiled across many tissues obtained from research autopsies of patients with and without GVHD, as well as in mouse models of GVHD. On the human side, the study was prospective and observational, with no blinding or randomization. What the research found in general, with its limitations: Which tissue TCRs were alloreactive or antigen-specific was not determined in the study, and some of the clones might have been host cells that persisted. Only a few T cell clones appeared in more than one patient, yet motif-based clustering showed tissue-specific repertoire signatures that were shared between patients. The patient cohort was small and clinically heterogeneous, and sampling depth was acknowledged as a limitation. Within patients, how anatomically similar tissues were was a major factor shaping TCR repertoire composition, regardless of disease or transplant status. In both patients and mice, T cells from blood and spleen covered only a limited part of the TCR repertoire found in tissues.

In light of the paper, this sample's time point label describes: mouse harvest day 14 after allogeneic transplant. Each mouse graft consisted of 10^7 T-cell-depleted bone marrow cells plus 10^6 splenic CD5+ T cells and was given by tail vein injection. Mouse GVHD was modeled in a major MHC-mismatch B6 (H2b) into BALB/c (H2d) model, with tissues profiled at day 7 or 14. Mouse tissues and retro-orbital blood were harvested on day 7 or 14 post-transplant using separate sterile tools per animal; livers were flushed beforehand. Before genomic DNA isolation with the DNeasy Blood & Tissue Kit, mouse tissues were minced with razor blades in buffered saline.

This TCR was recovered from a female BALB/c mouse given C57BL/6 T cells with graft-versus-host disease after an allogeneic hematopoietic cell transplant. In this chain, TRBV26 is recombined with TRBJ2-7; TRBD2 could be the D gene, as 6 bases match. Sequencing input: gut tissue. The sequenced CDR3 bases are TGTGCCAGCAGTCCCGCCGACTGGTATGAACAGTAC. This codes for CASSPADWYEQY. The CDR3 reads in full as CASSPADWYEQYF.